This T cell receptor beta chain was observed in a study of CD8 T cells in ankylosing spondylitis. Losses at the gene ends were 2 bases for V and 6 bases for J; bases not matched to a gene: 9. CDR1 is GTSNPN and CDR2 is SVGIG in the germline V gene (reference sequence). This CDR3 spans 14 amino acids. TCRdb reprocessed the 5' RACE reads via MiXCR and lists one record per CDR3 protein. This sample yields more than 250,000 distinct CDR3 sequences, of which under 8.5% are seen a single time; about 14% belongs to the top ten. Study-wide points: What seemed typical of ankylosing spondylitis blood was a TCR beta motif built from about eight highly homologous variants.

Remarks on this clonotype: Its antigen is unidentified.

Material: blood, either unsorted or a sorted T cell fraction (not recorded which). V is TRBV30 and J is TRBJ1-1, with TRBD1 matching 7 bases. This clonotype originated in a male donor with ankylosing spondylitis. This CDR3 is CAWSSRDRVPEAFF. CDR3 DNA: TGTGCCTGGAGTTCACGAGACAGGGTCCCTGAAGCTTTCTTT.